A selection of T cell receptor beta chains follows, all from one sample in a study of cytomegalovirus exposure and HLA in healthy donors. Here immunoSEQ multiplex PCR was the method, and the copy in TCRdb shows in-frame clones only, minus some. The sample shows approximately 130,000 clones, 75% to 90% of them seen only once. The sequencing input was PBMCs. The receptors were sampled from a woman younger than 45 in good health and CMV-seropositive. The CDR3 runs from the conserved cysteine through the conserved F or W. A D gene is named only where the DNA matches it firmly. Expanded clones are given a class, and other clones once, few, many or no size at all.

d_gene,j_gene,abundance,v_gene,CDR3aa,CDR3nt
TRBD1,TRBJ1-6,.,TRBV5-4,CASSLPGQGYSPLHF,TGTGCCAGCAGCTTACCGGGACAGGGGTATTCACCCCTCCACTTT
.,TRBJ2-7,once,TRBV30,CAWAPSLSFYEQYF,TGTGCCTGGGCTCCTAGTCTTTCTTTCTACGAGCAGTACTTC
.,TRBJ2-3,.,TRBV20-1,CSVAADTQYF,TGCAGTGTGGCGGCAGATACGCAGTATTTT
TRBD1,TRBJ2-1,few,TRBV9,CASSVAQGVYNEQFF,TGTGCCAGCAGCGTAGCCCAGGGGGTCTACAATGAGCAGTTCTTC
TRBD2,TRBJ2-2,.,TRBV28,CASRPERGYTGELFF,TGTGCCAGCAGGCCTGAGCGGGGGTACACCGGGGAGCTGTTTTTT
TRBD2,TRBJ2-7,.,TRBV29-1,CSAMTGGVEGEYF,TGCAGCGCCATGACTGGGGGGGTGGAAGGGGAGTACTTC
.,TRBJ1-1,once,TRBV30,CAWSEYSNTEAFF,TGTGCCTGGAGTGAGTACTCGAACACTGAAGCTTTCTTT
TRBD2,TRBJ2-3,.,TRBV5-1,CASSPGLAESTQYF,TGCGCCAGCAGCCCGGGACTAGCGGAGAGTACGCAGTATTTT
.,TRBJ1-4,once,TRBV29-1,CSVRRNEKLFF,TGCAGCGTGCGCCGTAATGAAAAACTGTTTTTT
.,TRBJ2-2,.,TRBV5-1,CASSLRVAQGGAGELFF,TGCGCCAGCAGCTTGCGCGTCGCACAGGGGGGGGCCGGGGAGCTGTTTTTT
.,TRBJ2-3,.,TRBV21-1,CASNKLAGGTDTQYF,TGTGCCAGCAACAAACTAGCGGGAGGGACAGATACGCAGTATTTT
TRBD1,TRBJ1-3,.,TRBV5-1,CASSLEGGTGASGNTIYF,TGCGCCAGCAGCTTGGAGGGGGGGACAGGGGCCTCTGGAAACACCATATATTTT
.,TRBJ2-7,.,TRBV9,CASNLGGGSYEQYF,TGTGCCAGCAACCTTGGAGGGGGCAGCTACGAGCAGTACTTC
.,TRBJ2-7,.,TRBV6-6,CASSYSRSSDEQYF,TGTGCCAGCAGTTACTCAAGGTCCAGCGACGAGCAGTACTTC
TRBD2,TRBJ2-3,.,TRBV28,CASSRGTSGYTDTQYF,TGTGCCAGCAGCCGGGGGACTAGCGGCTACACAGATACGCAGTATTTT
TRBD1,TRBJ1-6,.,TRBV27,CASRPGTVNNSPLHF,TGTGCCAGCAGACCCGGGACAGTAAATAATTCACCCCTCCACTTT
TRBD1,TRBJ2-7,.,TRBV10-3,CAISGTGAEQYF,TGTGCCATCAGTGGGACAGGAGCCGAGCAGTACTTC
.,TRBJ1-1,.,TRBV9,CASSQGQERLF,TGTGCCAGCAGCCAGGGACAAGAAAGGCTCTTT